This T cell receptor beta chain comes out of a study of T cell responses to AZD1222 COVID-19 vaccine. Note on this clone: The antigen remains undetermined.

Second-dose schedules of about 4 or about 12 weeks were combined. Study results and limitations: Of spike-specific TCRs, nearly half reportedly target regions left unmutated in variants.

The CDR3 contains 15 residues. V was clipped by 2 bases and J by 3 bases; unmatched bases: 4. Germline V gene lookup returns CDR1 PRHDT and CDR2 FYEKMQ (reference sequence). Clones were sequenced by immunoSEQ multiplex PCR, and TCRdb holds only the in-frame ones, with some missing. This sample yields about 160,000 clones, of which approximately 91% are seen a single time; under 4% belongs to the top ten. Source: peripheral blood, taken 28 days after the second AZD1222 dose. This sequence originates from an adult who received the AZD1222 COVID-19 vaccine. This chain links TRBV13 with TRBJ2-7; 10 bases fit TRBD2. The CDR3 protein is CASSLQAGGDYEQYF. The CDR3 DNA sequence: TGTGCCAGCAGCTTACAAGCGGGGGGGGACTACGAGCAGTACTTC.